This T cell receptor beta chain was captured by sequencing in a study of technical replicates of blood from a few donors. Profiling relied on immunoSEQ multiplex PCR, and the TCRdb table lists in-frame clones only, not all of them. The sample has 70,000 to 95,000 clones, over 85% seen once. This clonotype was obtained from a human donor in good health. The sequencing sample was made of T cells isolated from PBMCs.

This chain's CDR3 is CASSLDQISTDTQYF. The CDR3, as DNA: TGTGCCAGCAGCTTGGATCAGATTAGCACAGATACGCAGTATTTT. V is TRBV5-4 and J is TRBJ2-3, with D unresolved. The CDR3 consists of 15 residues. Deletions cut 0 bases from V and 0 bases from J, with 8 bases between. CDR1 is SGHNT and CDR2 is YYREEE in the germline V gene (reference sequence). Full variable domain (missing parts from reference TRBV5-4 and TRBJ2-3): ETGVTQSPTHLIKTRGQQVTLRCSSQSGHNTVSWYQQALGQGPQFIFQYYREEENGRGNFPPRFSGLQFPNYSSELNVNALELDDSALYLCASSLDQISTDTQYFGPGTRLTVL.